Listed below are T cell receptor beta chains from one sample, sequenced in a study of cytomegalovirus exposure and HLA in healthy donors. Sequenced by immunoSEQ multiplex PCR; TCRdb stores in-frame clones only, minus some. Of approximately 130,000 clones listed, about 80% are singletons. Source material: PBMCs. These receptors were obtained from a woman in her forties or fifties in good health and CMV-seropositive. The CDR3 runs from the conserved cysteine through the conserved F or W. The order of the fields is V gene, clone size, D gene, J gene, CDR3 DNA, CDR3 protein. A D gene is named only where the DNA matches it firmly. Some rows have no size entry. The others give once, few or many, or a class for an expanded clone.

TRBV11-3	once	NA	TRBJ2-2	TGTGCCAGCAGCTTAGAGATGTCGTTAGCCTTAATGAACACCGGGGAGCTGTTTTTT	CASSLEMSLALMNTGELFF
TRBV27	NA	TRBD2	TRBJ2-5	TGTGCCAGCAGTTCAGGACTAGCGGGAGCCGAGACCCAGTACTTC	CASSSGLAGAETQYF
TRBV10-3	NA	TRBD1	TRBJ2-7	TGTGCCATCAAGCCGGACAGGGACCACGAGCAGTACTTC	CAIKPDRDHEQYF
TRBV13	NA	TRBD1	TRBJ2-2	TGTGCCAGCAGCTACCGACAGGGGGCGAACACCGGGGAGCTGTTTTTT	CASSYRQGANTGELFF
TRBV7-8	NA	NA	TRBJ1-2	TGTGCCAGCAGCTTGGCGGGGTTTGGCTACACCTTC	CASSLAGFGYTF
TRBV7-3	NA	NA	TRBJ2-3	TGTGCCAGCAGCCCCCAGGGCAGCCGGGTCACAGATACGCAGTATTTT	CASSPQGSRVTDTQYF
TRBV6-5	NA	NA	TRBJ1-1	TGTGCCAGCAGTTACGGGGGGAGCACTGAAGCTTTCTTT	CASSYGGSTEAFF
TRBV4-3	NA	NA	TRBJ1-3	TGCGCCAGCAGCCAGGGGGGGTCCGGGGGAAACACCATATATTTT	CASSQGGSGGNTIYF
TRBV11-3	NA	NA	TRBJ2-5	TGTGCCAGCAGCTTTAGTCACCTCCAAGAGACCCAGTACTTC	CASSFSHLQETQYF
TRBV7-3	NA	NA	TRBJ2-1	TGTGCCAGCAGCCCACTTGCTAGCCTTGAGCAGTTCTTC	CASSPLASLEQFF
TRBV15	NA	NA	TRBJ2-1	TGTGCCACCAGCAGAGATGACCCACGGGTGATCCACTACAATGAGCAGTTCTTC	CATSRDDPRVIHYNEQFF
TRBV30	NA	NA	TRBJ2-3	TGTGCCTGGAGTGCTAGCACAGATACGCAGTATTTT	CAWSASTDTQYF
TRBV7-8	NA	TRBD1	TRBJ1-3	TGTGCCAGCAGCTACGACAGGGGGCGTTCTGGAAACACCATATATTTT	CASSYDRGRSGNTIYF
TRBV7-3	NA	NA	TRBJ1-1	TGTGCCAGCAGCTTAACTCCGGGGAACACTGAAGCTTTCTTT	CASSLTPGNTEAFF
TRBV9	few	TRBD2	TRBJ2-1	TGTGCCAGCCAGCGGACTAGCGGGAAACACAATGAGCAGTTCTTC	CASQRTSGKHNEQFF
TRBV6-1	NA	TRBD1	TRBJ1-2	TGTGCCAGCAGCCCGGGACAGGCGATGTCATGGGGCTACACCTTC	CASSPGQAMSWGYTF
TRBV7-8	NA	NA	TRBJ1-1	TGTGCCAGCAGTCTCGACAGGCCGTTTGAAGCTTTCTTT	CASSLDRPFEAFF
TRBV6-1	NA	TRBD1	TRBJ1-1	TGTGCCAGCAGTGAGACAGGGTTCACTGAAGCTTTCTTT	CASSETGFTEAFF
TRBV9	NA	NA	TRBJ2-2	TGTGCCAGCAGCGTCGTCGGGACGAACACCGGGGAGCTGTTTTTT	CASSVVGTNTGELFF
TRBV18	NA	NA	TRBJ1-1	TGTGCCAGCTCAGATCAGGGGACTGAAGCTTTCTTT	CASSDQGTEAFF
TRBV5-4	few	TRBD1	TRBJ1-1	TGTGCCAGCAGCTCCGGACAGGGGGCGCGGACTGAAGCTTTCTTT	CASSSGQGARTEAFF
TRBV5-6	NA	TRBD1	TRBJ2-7	TGTGCCAGCAGCTTCGGGACAGACTACGAGCAGTACTTC	CASSFGTDYEQYF
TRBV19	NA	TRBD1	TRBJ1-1	TGTGCCAGTAGTAGACCTACAGGGGGCATCACTGAAGCTTTCTTT	CASSRPTGGITEAFF
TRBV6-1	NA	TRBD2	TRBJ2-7	TGTGCCAGCAGACCAGGAGCGGGGGGGCGTTACGAGCAGTACTTC	CASRPGAGGRYEQYF
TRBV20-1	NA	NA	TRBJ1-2	TGCAGTGCTAGAGGGGCAGGGCTAAACACCTTC	CSARGAGLNTF
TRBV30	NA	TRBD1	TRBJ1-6	TGTGCACAGAGACAGGGTGATTCACCCCTCCACTTT	CAQRQGDSPLHF
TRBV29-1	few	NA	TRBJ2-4	TGCAGCGTTGAACCGGCCAAAAACATTCAGTACTTC	CSVEPAKNIQYF
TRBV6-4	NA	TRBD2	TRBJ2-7	TGTGCCAGCAGTGACTATGCGGGGGTATACGAGCAGTACTTC	CASSDYAGVYEQYF
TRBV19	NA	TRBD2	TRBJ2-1	TGTGCCAGTAGTGGGCGGGAGGGCCCCAATGAGCAGTTCTTC	CASSGREGPNEQFF
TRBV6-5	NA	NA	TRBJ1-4	TGTGCCAGCAGTCCCGGACAGAATGAAAAACTGTTTTTT	CASSPGQNEKLFF
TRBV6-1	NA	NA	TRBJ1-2	TGTGCCAGCAGACGACAGGTCCCGGGGGGCTACACCTTC	CASRRQVPGGYTF